The present entry profiles one T cell receptor (beta chain) with its context. This clone's antigen is unknown. Per-base qualities were not stored, and no clone one base away is much larger. This sample is drawn from a study of blood T cell repertoires in COVID-19 (dated by TCRdb to the early 2020s). With regard to the full study: Samples covering the acute and convalescent phases of COVID-19 were provided by collaborators in the United States, Italy and Spain. Nearly every sample came with metadata listing a de-identified subject ID, COVID-19 status, age in years and sex. The prospective study material was composed of cDNA or gDNA derived from T cells, B-cell-depleted T cells, or PBMCs. The repertoires were made available in a free public database intended to serve as a resource for research on the immune response to SARS-CoV-2. Samples were obtained from the ongoing ImmuneRACE study (first 160 participants) and from 1,000 to 1,500 subjects provided by 6 global collaborators. HLA class I and class II types, where available, came from metadata supplied by the sample provider rather than from assay-based typing. Deeply sampled blood TCRbeta repertoires from subjects exposed to, actively infected with, or recovered from COVID-19 were included in the dataset. Overall study outcomes, separate from this receptor: How much clinical and demographic metadata was included differed by source and by participant, and the metadata was provided uncurated.

TCRbeta CDR3 regions were amplified from genomic DNA by means of the immunoSEQ Assay, a bias-controlled multiplex PCR. In the authors' own workflow: Within the assay, amplification of reference gene primers was used to estimate how many nucleated cells each sample contained. To quantify the absolute abundance of each unique TCRbeta CDR3 rearrangement, sequence reads were collapsed and filtered. For each sample, productive Simpson clonality was calculated by taking the square root of Simpson's diversity index across productive rearrangements. TCRdb provides this immuneACCESS table in a form limited to in-frame rearrangements. Some clones are lacking; in checked studies, under half of them reflect an unresolved V gene, and why the rest are absent is not known. V, J and clone size are those of that table, while D and trimming were read from the DNA. The sample table contains over 200,000 clones; only one count was recorded for 70% to 90% of them. The ten most abundant clones make up 6% to 8.5% of the sample.

From V the trimming removes 5 bases and from J it removes 7 bases, while the gene matches leave 10 bases of the junction unaccounted for. CDR1 and CDR2, looked up from the germline V gene (reference sequence), are LNHNV and YYDKDF. Including the terminal cysteine and phenylalanine, the CDR3 comprises 16 residues. The kept DNA is CDR3 alone, 48 bases in frame from the first base. Each collaborating institution followed its own protocols to collect whole blood in K2EDTA tubes. Collaborator samples were shipped for TCRbeta analysis as frozen whole blood, isolated PBMCs, or DNA extracted from either sample type.

This TCR derives from a woman between 45 and 65 years old with active or convalescent COVID-19. The sequenced sample was peripheral blood. Recombination linked TRBV15 to TRBJ2-1, and 11 bases in between align with TRBD2. The nucleotide sequence is TGTGCCACCAGCTGGACTATAGCGGGAGGGACGAATGAGCAGTTCTTC. Its protein product is CATSWTIAGGTNEQFF.